A few counts support the clone carrying this T cell receptor beta chain. Its antigen remains unknown. Only in-frame clones appear in the TCRdb table, and some are missing; sequencing was by immunoSEQ multiplex PCR. The sample contains about 680,000 clones, approximately 79% of which appear only once. This sample is part of a study of shared clonotypes between healthy human individuals. Regarding the study as a whole: Estimated clonotype richness was generally higher in naive than memory subsets. Sharing across four donors was highest in naive CD4 (approximately 5%) and lowest in memory CD8 (approximately 0.4%). Clonotypes which were not shared had lower generation probabilities than clonotypes that all four donors shared.

V was cut by 4 bases and J by 0 bases, with 22 bases left in between. CDR1 is MDHEN and CDR2 is SYDVKM in the germline V gene. The CDR3 has 19 amino acids. Sequenced sample: memory CD4+ T cells sorted from blood. Subset indicated: CD45RA-negative fraction. This chain joins TRBV28 and TRBJ2-1; D possibly corresponds to TRBD1 (6 bases). This clonotype was sampled from a woman younger than 45 in good health. CDR3 bases: TGTGCCAGCAGTTCCCAAATGGGGGCCGCCAGGGGCTCCTACAATGAGCAGTTCTTC. Protein sequence: CASSSQMGAARGSYNEQFF. The full variable domain, rest sourced from reference TRBV28 and TRBJ2-1, is DVKVTQSSRYLVKRTGEKVFLECVQDMDHENMFWYRQDPGLGLRLIYFSYDVKMKEKGDIPEGYSVSREKKERFSLILESASTNQTSMYLCASSSQMGAARGSYNEQFFGPGTRLTVL.